The 7 T cell receptor beta chains presented below share a single source sample, sequenced in a study of blood T cell repertoires in COVID-19. Clones were sequenced by immunoSEQ multiplex PCR, and TCRdb holds only the in-frame ones, with some missing. The top ten clones hold around 4.5% of a sample with 50,000 or so clones, 70% to 90% of them seen once. The specimen was peripheral blood. These receptors all stem from a man aged 35 to 55 with active COVID-19.

This clone has only one observation. The chain recombines TRBV19 with TRBJ1-1; D ambiguous. In germline, CDR1 is LNHDA, CDR2 SQIVND (reference sequence). The CDR3 totals 13 residues. Trimming took 4 bases from V and 0 from J, leaving 6 bases between them. CDR3 in amino acids: CASSRTVNTEAFF. The CDR3 nucleotides read TGTGCCAGTAGTAGAACAGTGAACACTGAAGCTTTCTTT.

The chain joins TRBV7-9 to TRBJ2-2; 11 nucleotides line up with TRBD1. Per the germline V gene, CDR1 is SEHNR and CDR2 is FQNEAQ (reference sequence). V was pared by 5 bases and J by 11 bases, with 7 bases of the junction left unmatched. The CDR3 is 14 residues long. CDR3 region: CASSPTWTGGELFF. In nucleotides, the CDR3 is TGTGCCAGCAGCCCTACCTGGACAGGGGGCGAGCTGTTTTTT.

The chain carries TRBV6-6 and TRBJ2-7; tentative D call: TRBD1 (6 bases). The CDR3 runs 12 residues. Trimming took off 8 bases at V and 5 bases at J, with 13 bases between the two ends. CDR1 is MNHNY, CDR2 SVGAGI, per germline (reference sequence). CDR3 loop: CASEDQGNEQYF. DNA for the CDR3: TGTGCCAGCGAGGACCAGGGGAACGAGCAGTACTTC.

The chain links TRBV5-1 to TRBJ2-5; D unresolved. Germline V gene data show CDR1 as SGHRS and CDR2 as YFSETQ. The CDR3 is 13 residues long. V lost 1 base, J lost 5 bases, and 9 bases lay in between. CDR3 protein: CASSLTLGETQYF. CDR3 bases: TGCGCCAGCAGCTTGACCCTCGGGGAGACCCAGTACTTC.

The chain couples TRBV10-3 to TRBJ2-2; 8 bases line up with TRBD1. This CDR3 has 19 amino acids. Germline V CDR1 and CDR2: ENHRY, SYGVKD. The J segment lost 0 bases and the V segment lost 4 bases, leaving 13 bases of the junction unmatched. The CDR3 DNA follows: TGTGCCATCAGTGGGGCGAGCTACCGGGACAGGACGAACACCGGGGAGCTGTTTTTT. Protein: CAISGASYRDRTNTGELFF.

The CDR3 sequence: CASSSTSGRSGSSYEQYF. CDR3 DNA: TGTGCCAGCAGTTCGACTAGCGGGAGGTCTGGTAGTTCCTACGAGCAGTACTTC. V gene TRBV28 combines with J gene TRBJ2-7, with TRBD2 matching over 13 bases. The CDR3 totals 18 residues. Per the germline V gene, CDR1 is MDHEN and CDR2 is SYDVKM. J was trimmed by 1 base and V by 4 bases; bases with no gene match: 10. Looking up the rest from reference TRBV28 and TRBJ2-7 gives the full variable domain: DVKVTQSSRYLVKRTGEKVFLECVQDMDHENMFWYRQDPGLGLRLIYFSYDVKMKEKGDIPEGYSVSREKKERFSLILESASTNQTSMYLCASSSTSGRSGSSYEQYFGPGTRLTVT.

By frequency in the sample, this clone is medium-sized. The chain recombines TRBV9 with TRBJ1-2, with unresolved D. Germline V lookup: CDR1 SGDLS, CDR2 YYNGEE. The V end was cut by 1 base, the J end by 1 base, with 11 bases between. The CDR3 extends over 15 amino acids. Here the CDR3 reads CASSVSRYSNYGYTF. For the CDR3, the DNA is TGTGCCAGCAGCGTATCCCGATATAGTAACTATGGCTACACCTTC.